This TCR beta chain appears in the sequencing data of a study of T cells in localized non-small cell lung cancer. Findings and caveats of the study: Sequencing involved a lone tumor region, leaving heterogeneity possible. Of the tissues analyzed, uninvolved adjacent lung showed maximal T cell clonality, greater than tumor. Appearance in adjacent lung was seen for a median about 58 of the top 100 tumor clones.

Worth noting for this clone: What it binds is not known.

Germline V gene lookup returns CDR1 LNHDA and CDR2 SQIVND (reference sequence). This CDR3 region has 17 residues. V lost 4 bases to trimming and J lost 8 bases; unmatched junction nucleotides: 10. The method was immunoSEQ multiplex PCR; TCRdb's version includes in-frame clones alone and lacks a portion of them. The sample contains about 53,000 clones, roughly 83% of which appear only once. The clonotype comes from a man aged 40-75 years with stage III lung adenocarcinoma. The V gene is TRBV19, the J gene TRBJ2-2; 13 nucleotides align to TRBD2. This material consisted of peripheral blood mononuclear cells, taken before any cancer treatment. The CDR3 loop reads CASSTTSGRAVSGELFF. CDR3 nucleotides: TGTGCCAGTAGTACCACTAGCGGGAGGGCCGTGTCGGGGGAGCTGTTTTTT.